Following are 29 T cell receptor beta chains from one sample sequenced in a study of shared clonotypes between healthy human individuals. Naive CD8 cells, CD45RO-negative and positively selected for CCR7, excluded terminally differentiated effector memory CD45RA+ cells. Measured with immunoSEQ multiplex PCR; TCRdb has only the in-frame clones, and not every one. The profile shows hundreds of thousands of clones, 95% to 96% of them singletons. Sequencing was carried out using naive CD8+ T cells sorted from blood. The receptor set was obtained from a woman in her thirties in good health.

The J gene is TRBJ2-7, the V gene TRBV7-9, with D perhaps TRBD2 (5 bases). The V end was cut by 4 bases, the J end by 3 bases, with 10 bases between. Per the germline V gene, CDR1 is SEHNR and CDR2 is FQNEAQ (reference sequence). CDR3 length: 13 residues. The CDR3 region has the DNA TGTGCCAGCAGCTCTCCTAGCTACTACGAGCAGTACTTC. Its translation is CASSSPSYYEQYF.

The V call is TRBV27, the J call TRBJ2-7, with 7 bases that match TRBD2. CDR1 MNHEY and CDR2 SMNVEV come from the germline V gene (reference sequence). CDR3 size: 17 residues. J gave up 1 base and V 5 bases, and 14 bases lay outside the gene matches. CDR3 nucleotides: TGTGCCAGCAGTCCCGTCCGAGGCAGCGGGGTATCCTACGAGCAGTACTTC. This gives the protein CASSPVRGSGVSYEQYF.

Note on this clone: One end of the junction fails to match germline, which may point to a read error. This sequence joins TRBV6-5 and TRBJ1-1, with D unclear. The germline V gene has CDR1 MNHEY and CDR2 SVGAGI. CDR3 length: 14 residues. The CDR3 reads CASSYGVGNAEAFF. In nucleotides, the CDR3 is TGTGCCAGCAGTTACGGGGTAGGGAACGCTGAAGCTTTCTTT.

A single count supports this clone. This sequence joins TRBV11-2 and TRBJ2-7; TRBD2 matches at 11 bases. Germline V gene lookup returns CDR1 SGHAT and CDR2 FQNNGV. The CDR3 contains 16 residues. V was pared by 1 base and J by 3 bases, with 5 bases of the junction left unmatched. The CDR3 reads CASSLAEGLADYEQYF. The CDR3 nucleotides read TGTGCCAGCAGCTTAGCAGAGGGACTAGCGGACTACGAGCAGTACTTC.

J is TRBJ2-7 and V is TRBV5-1; tentatively, D is TRBD1 or TRBD2 (5 bases each). Germline V gene lookup returns CDR1 SGHRS and CDR2 YFSETQ. The CDR3 length is 15 residues. V lost 5 bases, J lost 4 bases, and 19 bases lay in between. The CDR3 DNA follows: TGCGCCAGCAGAATCGCATTTGGGGACCTATACGAGCAGTACTTC. This codes for CASRIAFGDLYEQYF.

The chain is built from TRBV10-1 and TRBJ2-3, with 10 bases aligning to TRBD1. The germline V gene has CDR1 WNHNN and CDR2 SYGVQD (reference sequence). Trimming cost V 8 bases and J 1 base; bases outside gene matches: 3. The CDR3 runs to 14 residues. The chain's CDR3 is CASGDRGGTDTQYF. CDR3 in DNA: TGCGCCAGCGGGGACAGGGGAGGCACAGATACGCAGTATTTT.

The chain is built from TRBV6-5 and TRBJ2-7, with 7 nucleotides matching TRBD2. V gave up 0 bases and J gave up 0 bases; unmatched junction bases: 2. From germline, CDR1 is MNHEY and CDR2 SVGAGI. The CDR3 has 15 amino acids. The CDR3 spells CASSYSGGSSYEQYF. The CDR3 nucleotides are TGTGCCAGCAGTTACTCGGGCGGGAGCTCCTACGAGCAGTACTTC.

The chain carries TRBV6-4 and TRBJ1-1; D not certain. Germline-derived CDR1 and CDR2 are MRHNA and SNTAGT. The CDR3 sequence is 13 residues long. Trimming cost V 2 bases and J 2 bases, with 6 bases left between them. CDR3 in DNA: TGTGCCAGCAGTGACGCCGGAAACACTGAAGCTTTCTTT. Amino acid sequence: CASSDAGNTEAFF.

The chain couples TRBV7-9 to TRBJ2-7, with 7 nucleotides matching TRBD2. CDR3 length: 13 residues. CDR1 is SEHNR and CDR2 is FQNEAQ in the germline V gene (reference sequence). V gave up 7 bases and J gave up 3 bases; unmatched junction bases: 6. For the CDR3, the DNA is TGTGCCAGCACCCCCGGGACTATCTACGAGCAGTACTTC. Translation gives CASTPGTIYEQYF.

This chain joins TRBV30 and TRBJ2-7; D is undetermined. Germline V gene data show CDR1 as GTSNPN and CDR2 as SVGIG (reference sequence). The CDR3 contains 12 residues. Trimming stripped 0 bases from V and 6 bases from J, with 9 bases between. CDR3: CAWSVGVIEQYF. CDR3 DNA sequence: TGTGCCTGGAGTGTAGGTGTAATCGAGCAGTACTTC.

The J gene is TRBJ2-5, the V gene TRBV14; D gene uncertain. TRBJ2-7 explains the end of the DNA better; the J call may be wrong. The CDR3 length is 12 residues. Germline loops: CDR1 SGHDN, CDR2 FVKESK. CDR3 region: CASSQEPYEQYF. The CDR3 nucleotides read TGTGCCAGCAGCCAAGAGCCCTACGAGCAGTACTTC.

This clone was recorded once. Additional DNA sequences in this sample encode the identical CDR3. The rearrangement links TRBV27 to TRBJ2-1; 11 bases line up with TRBD1. The CDR3 runs 14 residues. V was pared by 6 bases and J by 7 bases, with 5 bases of the junction left unmatched. Germline loops: CDR1 MNHEY, CDR2 SMNVEV (reference sequence). The CDR3 here is CASSSGTGGNEQFF. CDR3 sequence (DNA): TGTGCCAGCAGCTCCGGGACAGGGGGTAATGAGCAGTTCTTC.

The chain has TRBV7-9 and TRBJ1-3; no firm D call. The germline gives CDR1 SEHNR, CDR2 FQNEAQ (reference sequence). With 5 bases removed from V and 0 bases from J, the gap between germline ends came to 11 bases. The CDR3 contains 15 residues. The CDR3: CASSPRDSSGNTIYF. The CDR3 DNA sequence: TGTGCCAGCAGCCCTAGGGATTCCTCTGGAAACACCATATATTTT.

The chain couples TRBV19 to TRBJ2-5, with TRBD2 matching 7 bases. CDR1 and CDR2 (germline): LNHDA, SQIVND (reference sequence). V shed 4 bases and J 7 bases; nucleotides not matched to a gene: 6. The CDR3 loop spans 13 amino acids. Here the CDR3 reads CASSRGGSGTQYF. As DNA, the CDR3 is TGTGCCAGTAGTAGGGGGGGTTCGGGGACCCAGTACTTC.

The chain joins TRBV7-6 to TRBJ2-7; D is tentatively TRBD1 or TRBD2 (5 bases each). Germline V CDR1 and CDR2: SGHVS, FNYEAQ. V gave up 5 bases and J gave up 4 bases, with 15 bases separating them. This CDR3 contains 14 residues. The CDR3 region is CASSPLGVGYEQYF. DNA for the CDR3: TGTGCCAGCAGCCCACTAGGGGTGGGATACGAGCAGTACTTC.

J is TRBJ1-2 and V is TRBV2, with 9 positions matching TRBD1. This CDR3 has 11 residues. Germline CDR1 SNHLY, CDR2 FYNNEI. With 10 bases clipped from V and 8 bases from J, the junction kept 5 bases outside the gene matches. This CDR3 is CANRGLEGYTF. Here the CDR3 DNA reads TGTGCCAACAGGGGGCTGGAGGGCTACACCTTC.

J is TRBJ2-1 and V is TRBV6-1; D not resolved. This CDR3 is 11 amino acids long. V dropped 6 bases and J dropped 10 bases, with 10 bases sitting between them. Germline values: CDR1 MNHNS, CDR2 SASEGT. Here the CDR3 reads CASSTLGEQFF. In nucleotides, the CDR3 is TGTGCCAGCAGCACCCTCGGGGAGCAGTTCTTC.

The chain links TRBV7-8 to TRBJ2-7, with 7 bases that match TRBD2. The CDR3 is made up of 14 amino acids. Losses at the gene ends were 4 bases for V and 2 bases for J; bases not matched to a gene: 5. CDR1 is SGHVS and CDR2 is FQNEAQ in the germline V gene. The CDR3 DNA follows: TGTGCCAGCAGCTCAGCGGGAACTGCCTACGAGCAGTACTTC. Translating it yields CASSSAGTAYEQYF.

V and J are TRBV6-5 and TRBJ1-5; TRBD1 matches at 7 bases. CDR1 and CDR2 from the germline V gene are MNHEY and SVGAGI. This CDR3 has 15 residues. V dropped 6 bases and J dropped 2; count of bases not matched to a gene: 7. The CDR3 protein is CASRLRGPGNQPQHF. The CDR3 region has the DNA TGTGCCAGCAGACTAAGGGGGCCTGGCAATCAGCCCCAGCATTTT.

The count of this clone is one. The genes are TRBV28 and TRBJ2-7, with 8 bases matching TRBD1. Germline V gene sequence: CDR1 MDHEN, CDR2 SYDVKM. The CDR3 length is 15 residues. The J segment lost 2 bases and the V segment lost 6 bases, leaving 9 bases of the junction unmatched. The CDR3, as DNA: TGTGCCAGCAGAGCTACCGGGACAGGTACCTACGAGCAGTACTTC. Encoded protein: CASRATGTGTYEQYF.

The chain has TRBV29-1 and TRBJ2-7; the D gene is possibly TRBD1 (6 bases). This CDR3 spans 13 amino acids. Looked up from germline, CDR1 is SQVTM and CDR2 is ANQGSEA. CDR3 region: CSLQGHGSYEQYF. The DNA of the CDR3 is TGCAGTTTACAGGGACACGGGTCCTACGAGCAGTACTTC.

This rearrangement joins TRBV5-5 to TRBJ1-1; TRBD1 matches 7 bases. In germline, CDR1 is SGHKS, CDR2 YYEKEE (reference sequence). The CDR3 consists of 14 residues. Trimming took 0 bases from V and 3 from J; bases not matched to a gene: 2. The CDR3 DNA is TGTGCCAGCAGCTTGGAGGGGGCGTACACTGAAGCTTTCTTT. Translated, it gives CASSLEGAYTEAFF.

This rearrangement joins TRBV19 to TRBJ2-2; D is perhaps TRBD1 (6 bases). The CDR3 covers 14 residues. Trimming took 8 bases from V and 0 from J, leaving 10 bases between them. Germline V lookup: CDR1 LNHDA, CDR2 SQIVND (reference sequence). As DNA, the CDR3 is TGTGCCAGTCTACAGGGATCGAACACCGGGGAGCTGTTTTTT. Amino acid sequence: CASLQGSNTGELFF. The variable domain in full, with the rest retrieved from reference TRBV19 and TRBJ2-2, is DGGITQSPKYLFRKEGQNVTLSCEQNLNHDAMYWYRQDPGQGLRLIYYSQIVNDFQKGDIAEGYSVSREKKESFPLTVTSAQKNPTAFYLCASLQGSNTGELFFGEGSRLTVL.

The rearrangement uses TRBV11-2 and TRBJ2-1; D remains ambiguous. Per germline, CDR1 SGHAT and CDR2 FQNNGV. V was pared by 0 bases and J by 4 bases, with 10 bases between. The CDR3 has 15 residues. In DNA form, the CDR3 reads TGTGCCAGCAGCTTAGAACCGAGCAGTTACAATGAGCAGTTCTTC. This encodes CASSLEPSSYNEQFF.

This chain uses TRBV13 with TRBJ2-7; D is ambiguous. The CDR3 loop spans 16 amino acids. The germline CDR1 and CDR2 sequences are PRHDT and FYEKMQ (reference sequence). V was pared by 5 bases and J by 8 bases, with 25 bases between. CDR3 region: CASSADTEWGVRKQYF. CDR3 DNA sequence: TGTGCCAGCAGCGCGGATACCGAGTGGGGTGTCCGCAAGCAGTACTTC. Together with reference TRBV13 and TRBJ2-7, the CDR3 gives the full variable domain: AAGVIQSPRHLIKEKRETATLKCYPIPRHDTVYWYQQGPGQDPQFLISFYEKMQSDKGSIPDRFSAQQFSDYHSELNMSSLELGDSALYFCASSADTEWGVRKQYFGPGTRLTVT.

V gene TRBV2 combines with J gene TRBJ2-7; unclear D gene. CDR3 length equals 13 residues. V dropped 3 bases and J dropped 5 bases, with 11 bases sitting between them. Germline-derived CDR1 and CDR2 are SNHLY and FYNNEI. CDR3 coding DNA: TGTGCCAGCAGTGATTGGGCAGGCAACGAGCAGTACTTC. Protein: CASSDWAGNEQYF.

The chain is built from TRBV27 and TRBJ2-1; TRBD1 matches at 8 bases. The CDR3 has 16 residues. The V and J ends lost 6 bases and 4 bases, in that order; junction bases with no gene match: 11. Germline-derived CDR1 and CDR2 are MNHEY and SMNVEV (reference sequence). The CDR3 DNA reads TGTGCCAGCAGCTTCGAACCGGGACAGGCTTACAATGAGCAGTTCTTC. Its protein is CASSFEPGQAYNEQFF.

This clone was found a few times. The chain employs TRBV7-9 and TRBJ2-7, with D maybe TRBD1 (6 bases). From germline, CDR1 is SEHNR and CDR2 FQNEAQ (reference sequence). The length of the CDR3 is 14 residues. The V end lost 1 base, the J end lost 1 base, and 8 bases lay between the germline ends. The CDR3, as DNA: TGTGCCAGCAGCTTAGATGACAGGTCCTACGAGCAGTACTTC. It is translated as CASSLDDRSYEQYF.

Only one count was recorded for this clone. DNA for the CDR3: TGTGCCAGCTCACCGGGACAGGCACAGTCAGGTGCCACTGAAGCTTTCTTT. Amino acids: CASSPGQAQSGATEAFF. This chain links TRBV18 with TRBJ1-1; 8 bases are a match to TRBD1. Germline V lookup: CDR1 KGHSH, CDR2 LQKENI. The J segment lost 4 bases and the V segment lost 3 bases, leaving 13 bases of the junction unmatched. The CDR3 is made up of 17 amino acids. Using reference TRBV18 and TRBJ1-1 for the parts outside the CDR3, the full variable domain is NAGVMQNPRHLVRRRGQEARLRCSPMKGHSHVYWYRQLPEEGLKFMVYLQKENIIDESGMPKERFSAEFPKEGPSILRIQQVVRGDSAAYFCASSPGQAQSGATEAFFGQGTRLTVV.